This section outlines one T cell receptor (beta chain) sequence together with its context. The CDR3 is made up of 16 amino acids. J was trimmed by 4 bases and V by 1 base; bases with no gene match: 6. From germline, CDR1 is MGHRA and CDR2 YSYEKL. Some clones are missing from TCRdb's copy, which holds only in-frame ones; the method was immunoSEQ multiplex PCR. The sample yields roughly 700,000 clones, 75% to 90% seen once. This entry is derived from a study of blood T cell repertoires in COVID-19. Study summary: Sites in the United States, Italy and Spain provided acute and convalescent COVID-19 samples. PBMCs, B-cell-depleted T cells, or T cells provided the cDNA or gDNA that made up the material.

The genes are TRBV4-1 and TRBJ1-5; TRBD1 agrees at 8 bases. This sequence was found in a woman between 18 and 30 years old with acute or convalescent COVID-19. Sequencing was carried out using peripheral blood. The CDR3 DNA reads TGCGCCAGCAGCCAAGGGATAACAGGGGGAAATCAGCCCCAGCATTTT. Amino acids: CASSQGITGGNQPQHF.